This T cell receptor beta chain came from a study of cytomegalovirus exposure and HLA in healthy donors. Both 60 Vbeta primers and 13 Jbeta primers went into the PCR. Generated by immunoSEQ multiplex PCR, the TCRdb table keeps only in-frame clones and is missing some. The sample holds approximately 190,000 clones, approximately 87% seen once. Study-wide findings and caveats: Earlier analysis looked at TCR beta V segments, and most were productive about 90% or about 30% of the time.

About this clone: Its specificity is not known.

CDR3 length: 18 amino acids. The ends were cut back, 0 bases at V and 0 bases at J, with 18 bases in the middle. Germline values: CDR1 GTSNPN, CDR2 SVGIG (reference sequence). This TCR was sampled from a man aged 25-45 years in good health and CMV-seronegative. Specimen: PBMCs. V and J are TRBV30 and TRBJ1-5, with D possibly being TRBD1 (5 bases). Here the CDR3 DNA reads TGTGCCTGGAGTGTACAAATTTCGACAGAGATTAGCAATCAGCCCCAGCATTTT. Protein: CAWSVQISTEISNQPQHF.